What follows describes a single T cell receptor beta chain. V gave up 1 base and J gave up 4 bases; unmatched junction bases: 7. The V gene's germline CDR1 is SGHRS and CDR2 YFSETQ. CDR3 length equals 16 residues. The sample originates from a study of Ad26.COV2.S vaccination and SARS-CoV-2 variants. The sample's treatment: 15 to 20 received Ad26.COV2.S at low or high dose, single or two shots; 5 received placebo; per-sample allocation not given. Sample collection was performed on day 63 after the first vaccine or placebo injection. TCRdb keeps only in-frame clones here, not all; method: immunoSEQ multiplex PCR. The sample records approximately 460,000 clones, 80% to 90% being singletons.

Source: peripheral blood, taken in a trial of Ad26.COV2.S vaccine versus placebo. The V call is TRBV5-1, the J call TRBJ2-3; 9 bases fit TRBD1. This clonotype originated in a person aged 18-65 years who received the Ad26.COV2.S COVID-19 vaccine or a placebo. Written as DNA, the CDR3 is TGCGCCAGCAGCTTGTCCAACAGGGGGCTAGCAGATACGCAGTATTTT. Its translation: CASSLSNRGLADTQYF.